Below are 2 T cell receptor beta chains sequenced from a single sample in a study of cytomegalovirus exposure and HLA in healthy donors. PCR employed 60 Vbeta and 13 Jbeta primers. The protocol was immunoSEQ multiplex PCR, while the TCRdb copy is restricted to in-frame clones and leaves out a portion. Seen here are under 200,000 clones, under 80% observed once, and the top ten hold around 3.1%. Sequencing used PBMCs. These receptors originate from a female donor in good health and CMV-seronegative.

The chain uses TRBV28 and TRBJ1-2; 7 bases line up with TRBD1. Trimming at V came to 6 bases and at J to 2 bases, leaving 6 bases not matched to a gene. CDR1 is MDHEN, CDR2 SYDVKM, per germline. The CDR3 spans 14 residues. CDR3 bases: TGTGCCAGCAGCATGGGACAGACAAACTATGGCTACACCTTC. Translated, it gives CASSMGQTNYGYTF.

The chain employs TRBV9 and TRBJ1-1; no reliable D call. V gave up 0 bases and J gave up 1 base, with 13 bases separating them. The CDR3 extends over 16 amino acids. Germline assignment: CDR1 SGDLS and CDR2 YYNGEE. The CDR3 loop is CASSVATGWANTEAFF. Written as DNA, the CDR3 is TGTGCCAGCAGCGTAGCTACGGGGTGGGCGAACACTGAAGCTTTCTTT.